Each of the 2 T cell receptor beta chains below was sequenced from the same sample in a study of tumor and adjacent non-tumor tissue in lung cancer. RNA was extracted from bulk tissue without any cell sorting. Three rounds of nested PCR, following a modified ARM-PCR protocol, produced the TCRbeta library. TCRdb re-derived calls from the multiplex PCR reads in MiXCR, one entry per CDR3 protein. Of fewer than 150,000 distinct CDR3 sequences in the sample, about 71% are singletons; the top ten hold roughly 20%. Sequences were obtained from lung tumor tissue. The source of these receptors is a man aged 60 to 69 with small cell lung cancer.

This clonotype was counted only a few times. The chain employs TRBV20-1 and TRBJ1-5; D is unclear. Germline loops: CDR1 DFQATT, CDR2 SNEGSKA (reference sequence). V gave up 6 bases and J gave up 0 bases, with 9 bases separating them. The CDR3 has 13 amino acids. The CDR3 spells CSAIRTSNQPQHF. CDR3 DNA sequence: TGCAGTGCCATCAGAACTAGCAATCAGCCCCAGCATTTT.

About this clonotype: A much larger clone sits a single nucleotide away, making a read error possible. The chain joins TRBV6-1 to TRBJ2-1, with 12 nucleotides matching TRBD2. Germline CDR1 MNHNS, CDR2 SASEGT. The CDR3 runs 13 residues. Here the CDR3 reads CTSKLAGGHEQFF. The CDR3, as DNA: TGTACCAGCAAACTAGCGGGAGGCCATGAGCAGTTCTTC.